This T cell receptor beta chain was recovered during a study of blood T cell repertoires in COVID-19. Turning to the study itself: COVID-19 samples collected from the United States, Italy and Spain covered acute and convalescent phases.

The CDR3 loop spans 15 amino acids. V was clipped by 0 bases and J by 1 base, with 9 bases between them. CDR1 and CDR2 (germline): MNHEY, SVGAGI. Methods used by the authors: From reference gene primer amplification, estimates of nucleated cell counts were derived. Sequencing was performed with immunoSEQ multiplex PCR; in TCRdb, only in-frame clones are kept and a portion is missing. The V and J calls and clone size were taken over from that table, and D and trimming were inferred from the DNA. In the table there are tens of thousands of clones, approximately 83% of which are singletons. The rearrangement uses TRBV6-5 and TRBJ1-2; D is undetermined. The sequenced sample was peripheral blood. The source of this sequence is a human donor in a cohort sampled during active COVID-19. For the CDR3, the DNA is TGTGCCAGCAGTTACTCGATGACGGGTAACTATGGCTACACCTTC. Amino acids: CASSYSMTGNYGYTF.